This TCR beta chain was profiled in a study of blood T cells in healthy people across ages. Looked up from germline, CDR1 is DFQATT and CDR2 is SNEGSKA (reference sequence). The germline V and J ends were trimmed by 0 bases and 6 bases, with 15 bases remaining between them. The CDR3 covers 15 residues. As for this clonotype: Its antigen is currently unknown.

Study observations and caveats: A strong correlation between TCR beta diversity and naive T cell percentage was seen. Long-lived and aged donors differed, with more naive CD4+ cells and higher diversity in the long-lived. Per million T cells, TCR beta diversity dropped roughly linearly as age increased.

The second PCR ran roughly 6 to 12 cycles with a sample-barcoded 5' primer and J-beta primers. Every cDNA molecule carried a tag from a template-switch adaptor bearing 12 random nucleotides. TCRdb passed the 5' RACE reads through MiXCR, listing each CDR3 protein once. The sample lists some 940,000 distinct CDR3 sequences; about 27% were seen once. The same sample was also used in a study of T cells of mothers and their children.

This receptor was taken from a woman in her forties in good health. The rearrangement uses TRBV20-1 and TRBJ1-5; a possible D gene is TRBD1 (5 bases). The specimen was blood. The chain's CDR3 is CSARDPSQVSQPQHF. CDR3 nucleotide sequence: TGCAGTGCTAGAGACCCTTCACAGGTCTCTCAGCCCCAGCATTTT.